What follows are 18 T cell receptor beta chains derived from one specimen sequenced in a study of blood T cell repertoires in COVID-19. Some clones are missing from TCRdb's copy, which holds only in-frame ones; the method was immunoSEQ multiplex PCR. This table holds approximately 250,000 clones, 82% found once. Sequencing input: PBMCs or T cells enriched from blood (not recorded which). These receptors all stem from a man in his forties who had recovered from COVID-19.

The CDR3 is CATMGTGYNEQFF. CDR3 bases: TGTGCCACCATGGGGACAGGCTACAATGAGCAGTTCTTC. The chain recombines TRBV2 with TRBJ2-1; 8 nucleotides line up with TRBD1. CDR1 is SNHLY and CDR2 is FYNNEI in the germline V gene. The CDR3 extends over 13 amino acids. J was trimmed by 3 bases and V by 10 bases; bases with no gene match: 5.

The chain uses TRBV5-1 and TRBJ2-7, with D perhaps TRBD1 (6 bases). V was pared by 0 bases and J by 6 bases, with 13 bases between. This CDR3 spans 14 amino acids. In germline, CDR1 is SGHRS, CDR2 YFSETQ. The CDR3 bases are TGCGCCAGCAGCTTGGAGGCCAGGGGAGCCGAGCAGTACTTC. Translation gives CASSLEARGAEQYF.

The chain couples TRBV7-9 to TRBJ2-1; 8 nucleotides line up with TRBD2. V shed 5 bases, J shed 2 bases, and the junction held 14 bases outside the gene matches. Germline V CDR1 and CDR2: SEHNR, FQNEAQ (reference sequence). The CDR3 length is 18 residues. The CDR3 nucleotides read TGTGCCAGCAGCCATAATCGGGGCGGGAGGCAAACCTACAATGAGCAGTTCTTC. Translated: CASSHNRGGRQTYNEQFF.

V gene TRBV12-3 or TRBV12-4 combines with J gene TRBJ1-6, with TRBD1 as a possible D gene (5 bases). V lost 6 bases and J 6 bases, leaving 9 bases between the germline ends. CDR3 length: 13 amino acids. The CDR3 loop is CASRTAINSPLHF. The CDR3 nucleotides are TGTGCCAGCAGGACAGCTATTAATTCACCCCTCCACTTT.

The chain employs TRBV14 and TRBJ2-1; D perhaps matches TRBD1 (6 bases). Trimming pared 1 base from V and 5 bases from J, leaving 18 bases between. Germline V gene sequence: CDR1 SGHDN, CDR2 FVKESK. This CDR3 has 17 residues. The CDR3 DNA follows: TGTGCCAGCAGCCAAGCCATGACAGGTAACAGGGACAATGAGCAGTTCTTC. Encoded protein: CASSQAMTGNRDNEQFF. Full variable domain (remainder filled in from reference TRBV14 and TRBJ2-1): EAGVTQFPSHSVIEKGQTVTLRCDPISGHDNLYWYRRVMGKEIKFLLHFVKESKQDESGMPNNRFLAERTGGTYSTLKVQPAELEDSGVYFCASSQAMTGNRDNEQFFGPGTRLTVL.

This clone occurred many times. The chain joins TRBV10-3 to TRBJ1-3; tentative D call: TRBD1 (6 bases). The CDR3 extends over 13 amino acids. Trimming removed 6 bases at V and 0 bases at J, with 6 bases between. Germline assignment: CDR1 ENHRY and CDR2 SYGVKD. CDR3 nucleotide sequence: TGTGCCATCAGGGACAGCTCTGGAAACACCATATATTTT. As protein: CAIRDSSGNTIYF.

V is TRBV28 and J is TRBJ2-7; 12 nucleotides match TRBD2. V shed 6 bases and J 3 bases; nucleotides not matched to a gene: 3. This CDR3 spans 14 amino acids. Germline lookup yields CDR1 MDHEN and CDR2 SYDVKM. DNA of the CDR3: TGTGCCAGCAGCGTACTAGCGGGAGGCTACGAGCAGTACTTC. As protein: CASSVLAGGYEQYF.

The chain links TRBV7-2 to TRBJ1-2; 8 bases line up with TRBD1. V gave up 1 base and J gave up 5 bases; unmatched junction bases: 6. In germline, CDR1 is SGHTA, CDR2 FQGNSA. The CDR3 is 15 amino acids. Here the CDR3 reads CASSLDPGGSYGYTF. In DNA form, the CDR3 reads TGTGCCAGCAGCTTAGACCCAGGGGGCAGTTATGGCTACACCTTC.

The V call is TRBV27, the J call TRBJ1-6; TRBD1 matches at 9 bases. Germline CDR1 and CDR2: MNHEY and SMNVEV (reference sequence). The ends lost 4 bases at V and 10 bases at J; junction bases unmatched: 8. The CDR3 is 15 residues long. The CDR3 here is CASSYQGQGRSPLHF. CDR3 DNA sequence: TGTGCCAGCAGTTACCAGGGACAGGGAAGGTCACCCCTCCACTTT.

The J gene is TRBJ1-5, the V gene TRBV9; weak D call: TRBD1 (5 bases). Germline V gene sequence: CDR1 SGDLS, CDR2 YYNGEE. CDR3 length: 14 amino acids. Trimming stripped 2 bases from V and 1 base from J, with 7 bases between. CDR3 amino acids: CASSVGQSNQPQHF. Here the CDR3 DNA reads TGTGCCAGCAGCGTCGGACAAAGCAATCAGCCCCAGCATTTT.

The V and J genes are TRBV20-1 and TRBJ2-1; TRBD2 agrees at 9 bases. The CDR3 loop spans 16 amino acids. Germline values: CDR1 DFQATT, CDR2 SNEGSKA (reference sequence). With 3 bases clipped from V and 9 bases from J, the junction kept 15 bases outside the gene matches. CDR3 DNA sequence: TGCAGTGCTAGTAATTCTCGCGGGAGGGCCCGGGGTGAGCAGTTCTTC. As protein: CSASNSRGRARGEQFF.

The chain carries TRBV9 and TRBJ2-3; TRBD2 is a possible D gene (5 bases). Germline loops: CDR1 SGDLS, CDR2 YYNGEE. V dropped 0 bases and J dropped 3 bases, with 11 bases sitting between them. The CDR3 contains 15 residues. CDR3 amino acids: CASSVGVGETDTQYF. The CDR3 coding sequence is TGTGCCAGCAGCGTAGGTGTGGGAGAGACAGATACGCAGTATTTT.

This clone showed up just once. This chain uses TRBV19 with TRBJ2-7; TRBD1 matches 9 bases. The V gene end was trimmed by 10 bases and the J gene end by 5 bases; junction bases not matched to a gene: 12. This CDR3 comprises 14 residues. CDR1 and CDR2 (germline): LNHDA, SQIVND (reference sequence). The CDR3 DNA is TGTGCCACCAGAGTACAGGGGGCGCCCGACGAGCAGTACTTC. This translates into CATRVQGAPDEQYF.

This clone was counted once. This chain uses TRBV5-1 with TRBJ1-1; D not certain. Germline V gene sequence: CDR1 SGHRS, CDR2 YFSETQ. Trimming stripped 0 bases from V and 5 bases from J, with 11 bases between. CDR3 length equals 14 residues. The CDR3 nucleotides read TGCGCCAGCAGCTTGGCCACATCTTTAACTGAAGCTTTCTTT. This sequence encodes CASSLATSLTEAFF.

The chain recombines TRBV3-1 (or the pseudogene TRBV3-2) with TRBJ1-1; D perhaps matches TRBD1 (5 bases). The germline V gene has CDR1 LGHDT and CDR2 YNNKEL (reference sequence). Trimming took off 10 bases at V and 10 bases at J, with 19 bases between the two ends. CDR3 length equals 12 residues. The CDR3 DNA sequence: TGTGCCACCCTCACTCCTTGGGGCGGAGCTTTCTTT. It yields the protein CATLTPWGGAFF.

The V call is TRBV29-1, the J call TRBJ2-1; maybe TRBD2 (6 bases). The CDR3 loop spans 16 amino acids. Germline CDR1 reads SQVTM; CDR2 reads ANQGSEA. The V and J ends lost 3 bases and 9 bases respectively, with 24 bases between them. The CDR3 DNA is TGCAGCGTTGACGTCGGATGGGGGGACCCGTACGGTGAGCAGTTCTTC. This translates into CSVDVGWGDPYGEQFF.

V and J are TRBV10-3 and TRBJ1-1; D gene ambiguous. The CDR3 covers 13 residues. V shed 5 bases and J shed 0 bases, with 7 bases lying between them. Germline CDR1 ENHRY, CDR2 SYGVKD. The CDR3 protein is CAISTPLNTEAFF. CDR3 DNA: TGTGCCATCAGTACACCCCTGAACACTGAAGCTTTCTTT.

The chain has TRBV28 and TRBJ1-1; D call uncertain. This CDR3 has 13 amino acids. V was pared by 2 bases and J by 13 bases, with 17 bases between. Germline CDR1 reads MDHEN; CDR2 reads SYDVKM. The CDR3 nucleotides read TGTGCCAGCAGTTTAACTCCAGGTTCTTCGGATTTCTTT. Residues: CASSLTPGSSDFF.